These 30 T cell receptor beta chains originate from one sample sequenced in a study of blood T cell repertoires in COVID-19. TCRdb's copy holds only in-frame clones and misses some; the assay was immunoSEQ multiplex PCR. This table has about 140,000 clones, 85% to 90% appearing once. The sequenced material came from peripheral blood. The receptors derive from a middle-aged woman with acute or convalescent COVID-19.

This rearrangement joins TRBV27 to TRBJ1-5; 8 bases fit TRBD1. CDR1 and CDR2 from the germline V gene are MNHEY and SMNVEV (reference sequence). This CDR3 comprises 15 residues. Germline trimming cut 6 bases from V and 7 bases from J; bases unmatched to any gene: 11. The CDR3 loop reads CASRSAGQGGQPQHF. The DNA for the CDR3 is TGTGCCAGCAGGTCAGCCGGACAGGGAGGACAGCCCCAGCATTTT.

The V gene is TRBV7-9, the J gene TRBJ1-1; D remains ambiguous. V lost 11 bases to trimming and J lost 6 bases, with 7 bases between them. The length of the CDR3 is 9 residues. Germline V gene sequence: CDR1 SEHNR, CDR2 FQNEAQ (reference sequence). The CDR3 DNA is TGTGCCCGGAGTGCTGAAGCTTTCTTT. This gives the protein CARSAEAFF.

The chain combines TRBV12-5 with TRBJ1-4; D is possibly TRBD1 (6 bases). Germline values: CDR1 LGHNT, CDR2 FRNRAP. The ends were cut back, 4 bases at V and 8 bases at J, with 14 bases in the middle. This CDR3 has 14 amino acids. The CDR3 DNA reads as TGTGCTAGTGGTTACGGGGGGCAACGAGAAAAACTGTTTTTT. This encodes CASGYGGQREKLFF. The full variable domain, completed using reference TRBV12-5 and TRBJ1-4, is DARVTQTPRHKVTEMGQEVTMRCQPILGHNTVFWYRQTMMQGLELLAYFRNRAPLDDSGMPKDRFSAEMPDATLATLKIQPSEPRDSAVYFCASGYGGQREKLFFGSGTQLSVL.

The chain uses TRBV18 and TRBJ1-3, with D perhaps matching TRBD1 (6 bases). Germline lookup yields CDR1 KGHSH and CDR2 LQKENI. The CDR3 is 15 amino acids. Trimming took 3 bases from V and 0 from J, leaving 9 bases between them. For the CDR3, the DNA is TGTGCCAGCTCACCCGGGACACCCTCTGGAAACACCATATATTTT. Amino acid sequence: CASSPGTPSGNTIYF. The full variable domain, completed using reference TRBV18 and TRBJ1-3, is NAGVMQNPRHLVRRRGQEARLRCSPMKGHSHVYWYRQLPEEGLKFMVYLQKENIIDESGMPKERFSAEFPKEGPSILRIQQVVRGDSAAYFCASSPGTPSGNTIYFGEGSWLTVV.

The rearrangement links TRBV21-1 to TRBJ1-1. TRBV21-1 is given as a pseudogene. The CDR3 has 13 amino acids. DNA for the CDR3: TGTGCCACTAAAGATAGCACCAACACTGAAGCTTTCTTT. This gives the protein CATKDSTNTEAFF.

This CDR3 is CASSPRKGDGYTF. The CDR3 DNA is TGTGCCAGCAGTCCCCGGAAGGGGGATGGCTACACCTTC. J is TRBJ1-2 and V is TRBV6-5; TRBD1 might be the D (6 bases). Germline V lookup: CDR1 MNHEY, CDR2 SVGAGI. The length of the CDR3 is 13 residues. Trimming shortened V by 5 bases and J by 6 bases, and 13 bases separated the two germline ends.

J is TRBJ2-7 and V is TRBV30, with 8 bases that match TRBD1. CDR1 GTSNPN and CDR2 SVGIG come from the germline V gene (reference sequence). The CDR3 loop spans 12 amino acids. V shed 6 bases and J 2 bases; nucleotides not matched to a gene: 3. Here the CDR3 DNA reads TGTGCCTGCCAGACAGGGGCCTACGAGCAGTACTTC. It codes for CACQTGAYEQYF.

The chain combines TRBV5-1 with TRBJ1-6, with unresolved D. The CDR3 extends over 15 amino acids. Germline V gene data show CDR1 as SGHRS and CDR2 as YFSETQ. V dropped 0 bases and J dropped 9 bases, with 13 bases sitting between them. The CDR3 here is CASSLVPGLPSPLHF. In nucleotides, the CDR3 is TGCGCCAGCAGCTTGGTACCCGGTCTCCCTTCACCCCTCCACTTT.

The chain employs TRBV12-3 or TRBV12-4 and TRBJ1-1; D is unresolved. Trimming pared 6 bases from V and 7 bases from J, leaving 15 bases between. The CDR3 covers 13 residues. CDR3 nucleotide sequence: TGTGCCAGCAGCGCCCACCTTGGGAGTGAAGCTTTCTTT. It encodes CASSAHLGSEAFF.

This clone has more than one count but fewer than ten. The V and J genes are TRBV6-2 or TRBV6-3 and TRBJ1-4; the D is unclear. This CDR3 is 15 amino acids long. Germline V gene lookup returns CDR1 MNHEY and CDR2 SVGEGT. Trimming took 4 bases from V and 8 from J, leaving 17 bases between them. This CDR3 reads CASSFGLSQIEKLFF. DNA for the CDR3: TGTGCCAGCAGTTTTGGACTCTCTCAAATCGAAAAACTGTTTTTT.

V usage is TRBV9 and J usage is TRBJ1-1; weak D call: TRBD1 (6 bases). Trimming shortened V by 4 bases and J by 7 bases, and 17 bases separated the two germline ends. CDR1 SGDLS and CDR2 YYNGEE come from the germline V gene. This CDR3 region has 14 residues. CDR3 bases: TGTGCCAGCAGCCCACTCTTAACAGGGCTTGAAGCTTTCTTT. Encoded protein: CASSPLLTGLEAFF.

The J gene is TRBJ1-4, the V gene TRBV10-3; TRBD1 might be the D (5 bases). The CDR3 is made up of 14 amino acids. V lost 6 bases and J 6 bases, leaving 14 bases between the germline ends. Germline CDR1 is ENHRY and CDR2 is SYGVKD. CDR3 in DNA: TGTGCCATCAGCCAGGGAAGTGAATATGAAAAACTGTTTTTT. Amino acids: CAISQGSEYEKLFF.

This clone occurred a few times. The chain links TRBV18 to TRBJ2-1, with D possibly TRBD2 on 6 matching bases. Trimming pared 3 bases from V and 8 bases from J, leaving 17 bases between. The CDR3 runs 15 residues. Per germline, CDR1 KGHSH and CDR2 LQKENI. CDR3 amino acids: CASSPRLDGWDEQFF. CDR3 bases: TGTGCCAGCTCACCCCGACTAGACGGGTGGGATGAGCAGTTCTTC.

On this clone itself: This specimen includes other DNA sequences encoding the same CDR3. This sequence joins TRBV28 and TRBJ2-3, with TRBD2 matching over 8 bases. This CDR3 spans 15 amino acids. J lost 5 bases, V lost 2 bases, and 6 bases had no gene match. CDR1 is MDHEN and CDR2 is SYDVKM in the germline V gene. CDR3 DNA: TGTGCCAGCAGTTTACGGGGGGGCGGGGGAGATACGCAGTATTTT. Its translation is CASSLRGGGGDTQYF. Supplemented by reference TRBV28 and TRBJ2-3, the full variable domain reads DVKVTQSSRYLVKRTGEKVFLECVQDMDHENMFWYRQDPGLGLRLIYFSYDVKMKEKGDIPEGYSVSREKKERFSLILESASTNQTSMYLCASSLRGGGGDTQYFGPGTRLTVL.

CDR3 protein: CASSQGIGGTEAFF. The CDR3 region has the DNA TGTGCCAGCAGCCAAGGGATAGGGGGCACTGAAGCTTTCTTT. The chain is built from TRBV3-1 (or the pseudogene TRBV3-2) and TRBJ1-1, with D maybe TRBD1 (6 bases). Trimming removed 1 base at V and 4 bases at J, with 10 bases between. This CDR3 has 14 amino acids. Germline CDR1 is LGHDT and CDR2 is YNNKEL (reference sequence).

This clone was detected only a few times. This rearrangement joins TRBV4-3 to TRBJ1-2, with a tentative D call TRBD1 (6 bases). This CDR3 region has 16 residues. Germline V lookup: CDR1 LGHNA, CDR2 YSLEER. Trimming left V 4 bases short and J 0 bases short, with 15 bases between. Here the CDR3 reads CASSLGHGSSNYGYTF. The CDR3 nucleotides read TGCGCCAGCAGCCTGGGACACGGAAGCTCTAACTATGGCTACACCTTC.

This clone occurred once. This chain joins TRBV7-3 and TRBJ2-3, with TRBD2 as a possible D gene (5 bases). Trimming removed 6 bases at V and 0 bases at J, with 13 bases between. This CDR3 comprises 15 residues. Looked up from germline, CDR1 is SGHTA and CDR2 is FQGTGA. The chain's CDR3 is CASRLSGTSTDTQYF. For the CDR3, the DNA is TGTGCCAGCAGATTGAGCGGTACTAGCACAGATACGCAGTATTTT.

V usage is TRBV28 and J usage is TRBJ1-1; maybe TRBD1 (6 bases). The CDR3 has 16 residues. The ends were cut back, 6 bases at V and 1 base at J, with 18 bases in the middle. Germline V gene lookup returns CDR1 MDHEN and CDR2 SYDVKM. The CDR3 nucleotides are TGTGCCAGCAGCCAGACAGGCCGTGGGGGGAACACTGAAGCTTTCTTT. It codes for CASSQTGRGGNTEAFF.

V gene TRBV5-5 combines with J gene TRBJ1-1; D unresolved. V lost 5 bases and J lost 0, with 8 bases in between. From germline, CDR1 is SGHKS and CDR2 YYEKEE (reference sequence). This CDR3 comprises 13 residues. The CDR3 sequence is CASRSQLNTEAFF. The CDR3 coding sequence is TGTGCCAGCAGGTCTCAGTTGAACACTGAAGCTTTCTTT.

The chain uses TRBV10-3 and TRBJ1-2; tentative D call: TRBD1 (6 bases). This CDR3 is 12 amino acids long. V was cut by 9 bases and J by 3 bases, with 11 bases left in between. Germline V gene sequence: CDR1 ENHRY, CDR2 SYGVKD. In nucleotides, the CDR3 is TGTGCCATACCGGGACAATACTATGGCTACACCTTC. It codes for CAIPGQYYGYTF.

V usage is TRBV7-9 and J usage is TRBJ1-1; D perhaps matches TRBD1 (6 bases). Germline V gives CDR1 SEHNR, CDR2 FQNEAQ (reference sequence). This CDR3 has 14 amino acids. The germline V and J ends were trimmed by 7 bases and 4 bases, with 16 bases remaining between them. CDR3 bases: TGTGCCAGCATTGGGACATCGGGGAGCACTGAAGCTTTCTTT. Translating gives CASIGTSGSTEAFF.

There are a few counts of this clone. The V and J genes are TRBV2 and TRBJ2-7; 8 bases line up with TRBD1. In germline, CDR1 is SNHLY, CDR2 FYNNEI. Trimming removed 0 bases from V and 2 bases from J; junction bases left unmatched: 12. The CDR3 is made up of 18 amino acids. Here the CDR3 reads CASSEAGGDRPKTYEQYF. The CDR3 region has the DNA TGTGCCAGCAGTGAAGCTGGTGGGGACAGGCCCAAGACCTACGAGCAGTACTTC.

The chain uses TRBV7-2 and TRBJ2-5; 10 nucleotides align to TRBD2. The germline V gene encodes CDR1 SGHTA and CDR2 FQGNSA. The CDR3 loop spans 16 amino acids. The V gene end was trimmed by 1 base and the J gene end by 6 bases; junction bases not matched to a gene: 8. The CDR3 sequence: CASSLVASGGVQTQYF. DNA of the CDR3: TGTGCCAGCAGCTTAGTTGCTAGCGGGGGAGTTCAGACCCAGTACTTC.

The rearrangement links TRBV3-1 (or the pseudogene TRBV3-2) to TRBJ1-1, with a tentative D call TRBD1 (5 bases). Germline V gene lookup returns CDR1 LGHDT and CDR2 YNNKEL (reference sequence). CDR3 length: 18 amino acids. V was pared by 4 bases and J by 9 bases, with 30 bases between. This CDR3 reads CASSLKMRTSGSVVQAFF. DNA for the CDR3: TGTGCCAGCAGCCTGAAAATGAGGACATCTGGGTCGGTCGTTCAAGCTTTCTTT.

This clone has just one count. The rearrangement uses TRBV7-9 and TRBJ2-2; a weak D match, TRBD1 (6 bases). The CDR3 has 13 amino acids. V shed 5 bases and J shed 6 bases, with 10 bases lying between them. From germline, CDR1 is SEHNR and CDR2 FQNEAQ (reference sequence). This chain's CDR3 is CASSPTGPGELFF. CDR3 nucleotides: TGTGCCAGCAGCCCAACAGGGCCCGGGGAGCTGTTTTTT. Using reference TRBV7-9 and TRBJ2-2 for the parts outside the CDR3, the full variable domain is DTGVSQNPRHKITKRGQNVTFRCDPISEHNRLYWYRQTLGQGPEFLTYFQNEAQLEKSRLLSDRFSAERPKGSFSTLEIQRTEQGDSAMYLCASSPTGPGELFFGEGSRLTVL.

The CDR3 here is CSVVGSLGAFF. CDR3 DNA: TGCAGCGTTGTGGGGAGCCTAGGAGCTTTCTTT. The chain carries TRBV29-1 and TRBJ1-1; D remains unclear. Germline-derived CDR1 and CDR2 are SQVTM and ANQGSEA. The CDR3 contains 11 residues. The V end was cut by 4 bases, the J end by 10 bases, with 13 bases between.

The chain is built from TRBV28 and TRBJ2-4, with a tentative D call TRBD1 (6 bases). The CDR3 is made up of 15 amino acids. The germline V and J ends were trimmed by 3 bases and 1 base, with 10 bases remaining between them. CDR1 and CDR2 from the germline V gene are MDHEN and SYDVKM. The DNA of the CDR3 is TGTGCCAGCAGTTTCCCCGGACAGGCCAAAAACATTCAGTACTTC. Encoded protein: CASSFPGQAKNIQYF.

This chain connects TRBV12-3 or TRBV12-4 to TRBJ1-4; D uncertain. CDR3 size: 13 residues. V gave up 1 base and J gave up 8 bases, with 8 bases separating them. The CDR3 here is CASSLGSGEKLFF. The CDR3 DNA sequence: TGTGCCAGCAGTTTAGGGTCCGGGGAAAAACTGTTTTTT.

The chain joins TRBV30 to TRBJ1-2, with 9 nucleotides matching TRBD1. V shed 0 bases and J 7 bases; nucleotides not matched to a gene: 9. Germline-derived CDR1 and CDR2 are GTSNPN and SVGIG (reference sequence). The CDR3 contains 15 residues. CDR3 DNA: TGTGCCTGGAGTGTAAAGGGACAGGGCGGTCGTGGCTACACCTTC. Amino acid sequence: CAWSVKGQGGRGYTF.

CDR3 nucleotide sequence: TGTGCCAGCAGTTCCACAGGGGGTGGCTACACCTTC. Its protein is CASSSTGGGYTF. The J gene is TRBJ1-2, the V gene TRBV6-5, with 8 nucleotides matching TRBD1. CDR1 MNHEY and CDR2 SVGAGI come from the germline V gene. There are 12 residues in the CDR3. The ends lost 4 bases at V and 7 bases at J; junction bases unmatched: 2.